The clone carrying this T cell receptor (beta chain) is deemed medium-sized. The antigen is unknown. The sample belongs to a study of CD8 T cells in ankylosing spondylitis. Scientists made TCR beta libraries using quantitative 5'-RACE with molecular barcodes. One entry per CDR3 protein results from TCRdb running MiXCR on the 5' RACE reads. The repertoire holds approximately 140,000 distinct CDR3 sequences, approximately 44% seen once, with about 16% in the top ten. Study-level findings and limits: In ankylosing spondylitis patients, matched synovial fluid reportedly showed significant enrichment of disease-linked clones.

Germline values: CDR1 MGHRA, CDR2 YSYEKL. CDR3 length equals 17 residues. The trim removed 3 bases at V and 3 bases at J, leaving 8 bases unmatched. The sequenced material came from synovial fluid, either unsorted or a sorted T cell fraction (not recorded which). The sequence was collected from a male donor with ankylosing spondylitis. The chain carries TRBV4-1 and TRBJ2-3; 11 bases agree with TRBD2. The CDR3 region is CASSQPLAGVVTDTQYF. DNA of the CDR3: TGCGCCAGCAGCCAGCCACTAGCGGGAGTTGTGACAGATACGCAGTATTTT.